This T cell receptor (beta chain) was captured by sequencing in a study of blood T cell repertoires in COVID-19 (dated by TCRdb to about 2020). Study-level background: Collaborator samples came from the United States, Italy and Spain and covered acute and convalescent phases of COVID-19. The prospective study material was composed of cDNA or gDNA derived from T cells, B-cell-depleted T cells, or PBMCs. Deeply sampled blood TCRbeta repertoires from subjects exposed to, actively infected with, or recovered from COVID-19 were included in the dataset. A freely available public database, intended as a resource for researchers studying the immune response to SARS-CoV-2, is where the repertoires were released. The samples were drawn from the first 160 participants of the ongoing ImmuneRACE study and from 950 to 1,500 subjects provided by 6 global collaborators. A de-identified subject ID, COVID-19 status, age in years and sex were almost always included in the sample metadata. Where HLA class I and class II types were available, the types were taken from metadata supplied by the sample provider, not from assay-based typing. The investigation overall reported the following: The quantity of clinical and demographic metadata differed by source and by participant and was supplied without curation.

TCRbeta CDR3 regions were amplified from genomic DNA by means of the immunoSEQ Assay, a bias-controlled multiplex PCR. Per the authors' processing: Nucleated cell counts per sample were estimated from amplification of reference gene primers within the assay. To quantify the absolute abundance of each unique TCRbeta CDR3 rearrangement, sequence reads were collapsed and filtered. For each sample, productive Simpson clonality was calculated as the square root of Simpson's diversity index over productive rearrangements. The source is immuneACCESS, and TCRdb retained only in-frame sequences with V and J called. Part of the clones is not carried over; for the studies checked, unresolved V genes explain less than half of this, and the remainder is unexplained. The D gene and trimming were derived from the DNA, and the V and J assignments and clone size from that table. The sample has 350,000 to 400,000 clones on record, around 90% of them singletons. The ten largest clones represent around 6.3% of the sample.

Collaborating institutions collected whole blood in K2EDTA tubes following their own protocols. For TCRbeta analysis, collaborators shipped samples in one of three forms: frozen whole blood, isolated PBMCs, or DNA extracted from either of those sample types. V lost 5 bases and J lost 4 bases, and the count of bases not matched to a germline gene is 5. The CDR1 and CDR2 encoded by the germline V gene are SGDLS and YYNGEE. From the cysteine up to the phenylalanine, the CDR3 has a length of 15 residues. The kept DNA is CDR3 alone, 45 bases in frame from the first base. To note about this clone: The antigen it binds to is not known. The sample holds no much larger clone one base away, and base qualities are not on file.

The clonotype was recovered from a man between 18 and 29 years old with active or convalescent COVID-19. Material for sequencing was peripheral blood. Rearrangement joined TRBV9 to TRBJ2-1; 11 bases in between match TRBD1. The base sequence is TGTGCCAGCAGTGCGGACAGGGGGCCGTACAATGAGCAGTTCTTC. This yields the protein CASSADRGPYNEQFF. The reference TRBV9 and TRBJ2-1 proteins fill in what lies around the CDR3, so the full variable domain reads DSGVTQTPKHLITATGQRVTLRCSPRSGDLSVYWYQQSLDQGLQFLIQYYNGEERAKGNILERFSAQQFPDLHSELNLSSLELGDSALYFCASSADRGPYNEQFFGPGTRLTVL.